These 5 T cell receptor beta chains came from one sample sequenced in a study of tissue T cells after allogeneic stem cell transplantation. Libraries were prepared by immunoSEQ multiplex PCR; TCRdb keeps only in-frame clonotypes and omits some of them. The sample consists of roughly 1,400 clones, around 50% of them appearing once. As to time point: mouse harvest day 14 after allogeneic transplant. Each mouse received 10^7 T-cell-depleted marrow cells plus 10^6 splenic CD5+ T cells by tail vein. Input material: spleen. The origin of the receptors is a female BALB/c mouse given C57BL/6 T cells with graft-versus-host disease after an allogeneic hematopoietic cell transplant.

This clone was found a few times. Gene names follow the mouse nomenclature. The sequenced CDR3 bases are TGCACCTGCAGTGCCGGGACAGAAACAGAAGTCTTC. Translating gives CTCSAGTETEVF. The complete CDR3 reads CTCSAGTETEVFF. The chain recombines TRBV1 with TRBJ1-1; 7 bases map to TRBD1. The read halts 1 residue ahead of the CDR3 end, with the missing end drawn from the germline J gene. The V gene end was trimmed by 3 bases and the J gene end by 5 bases; junction bases not matched to a gene: 3. Looked up from germline, CDR1 is NSQYPW and CDR2 is LRSPGD (reference sequence). The CDR3 spans 13 residues.

Of note for this clone: The listed genes are named as in mouse. The CDR3 is cut off 1 residue early in the read; its end comes from the germline J gene. The chain joins TRBV2 to TRBJ2-1, with 8 bases matching TRBD2. Germline lookup yields CDR1 LGHNA and CDR2 YSYQKL. V lost 0 bases to trimming and J lost 7 bases; unmatched junction nucleotides: 5. There are 15 residues in the CDR3. CDR3 region: CASSQEGGAGAEQFF. The sequenced part of the CDR3 DNA is TGTGCCAGCAGCCAAGAGGGGGGGGCGGGAGCTGAGCAGTTC.

As concerns this clone: Gene names refer to mouse genes. Sequencing ends 1 residue short of the CDR3 end; the germline J gene provides the rest. J is TRBJ2-4 and V is TRBV20, with D tentatively TRBD2 (7 bases). Trimming took off 5 bases at V and 3 bases at J, with 12 bases between the two ends. This CDR3 is 13 amino acids long. Germline loops: CDR1 GFQATS, CDR2 STVNSAI. The CDR3 protein is CGAVSGGQNTLYF. The DNA read from the CDR3 is TGTGGTGCTGTATCTGGGGGCCAAAACACCTTGTAC. The full variable domain, its missing parts supplied by reference TRBV20 and TRBJ2-4, is GALVYQYPRRTICKSGTSMRMECQAVGFQATSVAWYRQSPQKTFELIALSTVNSAIKYEQNFTQEKFPISHPNLSFSSMTVLNAYLEDRGLYLCGAVSGGQNTLYFGAGTRLSVL.

Comments on this clone: The gene names given are mouse names. With the read ending 1 residue before the CDR3 end, the germline J gene is used to fill in that end. V is TRBV29 and J is TRBJ2-7, with 7 bases matching TRBD2. The V gene end was trimmed by 2 bases and the J gene end by 4 bases; junction bases not matched to a gene: 2. Germline lookup yields CDR1 MSHET and CDR2 SYDVDS. The CDR3 loop spans 13 amino acids. CDR3 loop: CASSLAGGYEQYF. The CDR3 DNA, read in part, is TGTGCTAGCAGTTTAGCGGGGGGGTATGAACAGTAC. The entire variable domain, with the rest obtained from reference TRBV29 and TRBJ2-7, is as follows: DMKVTQMPRYLIKRMGENVLLECGQDMSHETMYWYRQDPGLGLQLIYISYDVDSNSEGDIPKGYRVSRKKREHFSLILDSAKTNQTSVYFCASSLAGGYEQYFGPGTRLTVL.

With regard to this clone: The genes and germline here are from mouse. The read stops 1 residue short of the end of the CDR3; the missing end is completed from the germline J gene. V gene TRBV24 combines with J gene TRBJ2-1, with 12 bases identical to TRBD2. The CDR3 contains 17 residues. Trimming at V came to 6 bases and at J to 1 base, leaving 7 bases not matched to a gene. Germline assignment: CDR1 KGHTA and CDR2 FRNEEI. Here the CDR3 reads CASSRDWGAPNYAEQFF. The part of the CDR3 DNA that was read is TGTGCCAGCAGCCGGGACTGGGGGGCCCCAAACTATGCTGAGCAGTTC.